This T cell receptor (beta chain) was captured in a study of PD-1 blockade in mismatch repair-deficient tumors. Overall study context: Enrolled about 2012-2016, patients had progressing, pretreated mismatch repair-deficient cancers of about a dozen types. The study, taken as a whole, reports: Tumor-resident clones, often absent from pretreatment blood, expanded after pembrolizumab and then contracted.

PCR or immunohistochemistry showed mismatch repair deficiency in every enrolled patient. A few pembrolizumab responders had their TCRs sequenced. For this clone: Its antigen is unknown.

TCRdb keeps only in-frame clones here, not all; method: immunoSEQ multiplex PCR. The sample consists of about 51,000 clones, roughly 78% of them appearing once. Germline V lookup: CDR1 SQVTM, CDR2 ANQGSEA. The germline V and J ends were trimmed by 5 bases and 0 bases, with 13 bases remaining between them. This CDR3 contains 14 residues. The sequencing here drew on peripheral blood, taken 4 weeks after starting pembrolizumab. The chain couples TRBV29-1 to TRBJ1-1; D is unresolved. The clonotype was recovered from an adult with mismatch repair-deficient cancer. CDR3 sequence reads: CSVRRGSMNTEAFF. CDR3 sequence (DNA): TGCAGCGTTAGAAGAGGATCGATGAACACTGAAGCTTTCTTT.